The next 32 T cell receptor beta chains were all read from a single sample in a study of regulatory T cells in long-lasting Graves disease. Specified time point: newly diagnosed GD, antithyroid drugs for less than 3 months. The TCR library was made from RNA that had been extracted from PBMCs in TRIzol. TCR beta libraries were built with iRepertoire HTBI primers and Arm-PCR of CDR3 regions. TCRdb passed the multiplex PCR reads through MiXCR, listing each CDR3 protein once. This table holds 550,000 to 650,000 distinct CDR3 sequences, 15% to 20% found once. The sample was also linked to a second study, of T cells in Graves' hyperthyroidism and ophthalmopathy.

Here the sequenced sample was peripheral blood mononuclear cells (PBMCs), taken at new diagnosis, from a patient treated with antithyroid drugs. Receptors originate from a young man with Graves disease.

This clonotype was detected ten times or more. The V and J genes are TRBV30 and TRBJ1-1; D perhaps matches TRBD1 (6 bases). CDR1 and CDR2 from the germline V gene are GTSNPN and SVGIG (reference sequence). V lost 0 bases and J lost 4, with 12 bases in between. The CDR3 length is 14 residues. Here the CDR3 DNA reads TGTGCCTGGAGTGTGGGCAGGGGTCGCACTGAAGCTTTCTTT. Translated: CAWSVGRGRTEAFF.

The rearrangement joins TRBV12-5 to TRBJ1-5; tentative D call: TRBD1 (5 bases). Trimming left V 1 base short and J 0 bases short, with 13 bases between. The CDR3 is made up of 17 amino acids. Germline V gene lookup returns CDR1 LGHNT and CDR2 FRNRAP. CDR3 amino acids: CASGLDGQIYSNQPQHF. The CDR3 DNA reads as TGTGCTAGTGGTTTGGACGGACAAATTTATAGCAATCAGCCCCAGCATTTT.

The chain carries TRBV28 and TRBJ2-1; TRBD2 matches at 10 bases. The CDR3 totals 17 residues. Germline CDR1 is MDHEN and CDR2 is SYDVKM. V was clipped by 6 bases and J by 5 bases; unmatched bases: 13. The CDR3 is CASSRINSGRADNEQFF. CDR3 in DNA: TGTGCCAGCAGCCGAATCAACAGCGGGAGGGCCGACAATGAGCAGTTCTTC.

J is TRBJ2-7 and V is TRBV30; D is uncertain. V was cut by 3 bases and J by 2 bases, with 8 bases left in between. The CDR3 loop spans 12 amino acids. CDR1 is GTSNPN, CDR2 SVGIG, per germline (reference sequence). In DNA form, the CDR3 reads TGTGCCTGGAGACGACATACCTACGAGCAGTACTTC. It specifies CAWRRHTYEQYF.

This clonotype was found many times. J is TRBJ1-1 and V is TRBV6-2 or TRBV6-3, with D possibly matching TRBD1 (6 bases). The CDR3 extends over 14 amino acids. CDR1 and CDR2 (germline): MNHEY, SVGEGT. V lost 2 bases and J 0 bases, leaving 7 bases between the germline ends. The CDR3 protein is CASSYGQMNTEAFF. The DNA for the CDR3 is TGTGCCAGCAGTTACGGACAGATGAACACTGAAGCTTTCTTT.

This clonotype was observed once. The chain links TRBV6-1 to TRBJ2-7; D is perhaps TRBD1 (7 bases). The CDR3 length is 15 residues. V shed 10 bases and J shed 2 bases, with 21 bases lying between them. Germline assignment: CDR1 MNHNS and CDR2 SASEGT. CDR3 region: CATQGGPGLTYEQYF. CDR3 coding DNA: TGTGCCACTCAGGGGGGACCGGGACTGACCTACGAGCAGTACTTC.

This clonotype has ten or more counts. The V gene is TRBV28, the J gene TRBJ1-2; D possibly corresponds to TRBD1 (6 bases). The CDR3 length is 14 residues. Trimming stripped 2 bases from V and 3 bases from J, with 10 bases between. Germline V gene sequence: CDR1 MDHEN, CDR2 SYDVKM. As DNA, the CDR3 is TGTGCCAGCAGTTTAATCAGGGGAGACTATGGCTACACCTTC. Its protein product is CASSLIRGDYGYTF.

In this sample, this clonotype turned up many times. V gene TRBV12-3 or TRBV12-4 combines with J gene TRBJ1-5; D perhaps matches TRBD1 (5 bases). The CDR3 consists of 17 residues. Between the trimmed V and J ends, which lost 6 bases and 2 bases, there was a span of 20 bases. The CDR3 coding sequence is TGTGCCAGCAGGTCAGGGATTTCGGCAGGACGCAATCAGCCCCAGCATTTT. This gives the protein CASRSGISAGRNQPQHF.

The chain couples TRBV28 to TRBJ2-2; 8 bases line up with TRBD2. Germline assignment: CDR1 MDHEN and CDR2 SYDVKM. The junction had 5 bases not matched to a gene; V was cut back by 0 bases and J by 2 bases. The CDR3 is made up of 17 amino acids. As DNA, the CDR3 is TGTGCCAGCAGTTTATGGGCTAGCGGGCAAAACACCGGGGAGCTGTTTTTT. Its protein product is CASSLWASGQNTGELFF.

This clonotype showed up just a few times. CDR3 amino acids: CASSVVGPPVGDSNEQFF. DNA of the CDR3: TGTGCCAGCAGCGTAGTTGGACCCCCGGTGGGGGATTCCAATGAGCAGTTCTTC. The rearrangement uses TRBV9 and TRBJ2-1; tentatively, D is TRBD1 or TRBD2 (5 bases each). The germline V gene has CDR1 SGDLS and CDR2 YYNGEE. CDR3 length: 18 residues. Trimming pared 0 bases from V and 6 bases from J, leaving 22 bases between. Using reference TRBV9 and TRBJ2-1 for the parts outside the CDR3, the full variable domain is DSGVTQTPKHLITATGQRVTLRCSPRSGDLSVYWYQQSLDQGLQFLIQYYNGEERAKGNILERFSAQQFPDLHSELNLSSLELGDSALYFCASSVVGPPVGDSNEQFFGPGTRLTVL.

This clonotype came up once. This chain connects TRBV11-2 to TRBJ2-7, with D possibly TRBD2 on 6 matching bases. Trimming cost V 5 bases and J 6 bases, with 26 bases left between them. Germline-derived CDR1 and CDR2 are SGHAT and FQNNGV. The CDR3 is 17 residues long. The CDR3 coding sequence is TGTGCCAGCAGCCCCGTTCGAGCGGGCAGTGGGTACGCCGAGCAGTACTTC. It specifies CASSPVRAGSGYAEQYF.

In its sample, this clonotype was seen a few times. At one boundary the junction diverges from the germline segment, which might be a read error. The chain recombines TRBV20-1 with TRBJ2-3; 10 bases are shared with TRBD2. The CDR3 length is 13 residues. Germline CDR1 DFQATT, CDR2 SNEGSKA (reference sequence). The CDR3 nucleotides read TGCAGTGCCGCTAGCGGGAGCACAGATACGCAGTACTTT. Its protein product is CSAASGSTDTQYF.

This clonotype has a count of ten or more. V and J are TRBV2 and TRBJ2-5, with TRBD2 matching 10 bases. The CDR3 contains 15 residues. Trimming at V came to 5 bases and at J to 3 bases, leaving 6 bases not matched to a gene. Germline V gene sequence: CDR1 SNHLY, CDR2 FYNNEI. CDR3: CASSPRTSGKETQYF. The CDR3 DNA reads TGTGCCAGCAGTCCAAGGACTAGCGGAAAAGAGACCCAGTACTTC.

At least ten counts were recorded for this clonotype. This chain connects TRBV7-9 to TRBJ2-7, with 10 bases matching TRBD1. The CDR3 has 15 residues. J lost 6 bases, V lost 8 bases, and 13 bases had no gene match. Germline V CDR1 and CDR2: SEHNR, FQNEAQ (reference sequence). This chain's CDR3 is CASESHQDRGGEQYF. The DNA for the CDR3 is TGTGCCAGCGAGTCACATCAGGACAGGGGGGGCGAGCAGTACTTC.

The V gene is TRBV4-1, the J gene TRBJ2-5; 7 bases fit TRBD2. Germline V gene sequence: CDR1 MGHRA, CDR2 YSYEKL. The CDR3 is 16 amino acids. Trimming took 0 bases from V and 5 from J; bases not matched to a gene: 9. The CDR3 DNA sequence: TGCGCCAGCAGCCAAGATCAAGCGGGATCTAGGGAGACCCAGTACTTC. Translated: CASSQDQAGSRETQYF.

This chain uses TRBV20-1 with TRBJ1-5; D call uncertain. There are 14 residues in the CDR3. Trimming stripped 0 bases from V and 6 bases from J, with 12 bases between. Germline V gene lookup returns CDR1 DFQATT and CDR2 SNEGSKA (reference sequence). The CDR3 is CSARDPRSPQPQHF. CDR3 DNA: TGCAGTGCTAGAGATCCAAGGTCCCCTCAGCCCCAGCATTTT.

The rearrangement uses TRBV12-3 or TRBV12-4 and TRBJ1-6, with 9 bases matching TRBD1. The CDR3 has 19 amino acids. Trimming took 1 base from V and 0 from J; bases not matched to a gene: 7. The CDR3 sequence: CASSLGGQGLSSYNSPLHF. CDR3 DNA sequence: TGTGCCAGCAGTTTAGGAGGACAGGGGTTAAGCTCCTATAATTCACCCCTCCACTTT.

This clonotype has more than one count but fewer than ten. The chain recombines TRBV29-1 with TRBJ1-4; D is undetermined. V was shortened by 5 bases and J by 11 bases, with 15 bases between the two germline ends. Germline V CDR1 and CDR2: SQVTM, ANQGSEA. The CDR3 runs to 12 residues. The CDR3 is CSVTDLDGKLFF. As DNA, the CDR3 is TGCAGCGTTACGGACCTCGATGGGAAACTGTTTTTT.

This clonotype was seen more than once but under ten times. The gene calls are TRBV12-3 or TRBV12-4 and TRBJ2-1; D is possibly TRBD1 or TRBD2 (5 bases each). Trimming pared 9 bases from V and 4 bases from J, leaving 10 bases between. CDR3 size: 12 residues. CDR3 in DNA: TGTGCCAGGGGACCCGTGTACAATGAGCAGTTCTTC. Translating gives CARGPVYNEQFF.

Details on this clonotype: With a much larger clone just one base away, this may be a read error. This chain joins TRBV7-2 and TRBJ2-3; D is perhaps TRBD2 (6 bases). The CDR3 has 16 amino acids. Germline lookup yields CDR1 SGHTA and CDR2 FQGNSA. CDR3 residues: CAGSSGQAGRTDTQYF. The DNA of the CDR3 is TGTGCCGGCAGCTCCGGCCAAGCGGGCCGCACAGATACGCAGTATTTT. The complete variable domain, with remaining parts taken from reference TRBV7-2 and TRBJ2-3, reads GAGVSQSPSNKVTEKGKDVELRCDPISGHTALYWYRQSLGQGLEFLIYFQGNSAPDKSGLPSDRFSAERTGGSVSTLTIQRTQQEDSAVYLCAGSSGQAGRTDTQYFGPGTRLTVL.

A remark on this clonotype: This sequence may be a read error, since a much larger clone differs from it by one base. CDR3 sequence: CASSLEGAGRTDTQYF. DNA of the CDR3: TGCGCCAGCAGCTTGGAGGGGGCAGGGAGAACAGATACGCAGTATTTT. This chain uses TRBV5-1 with TRBJ2-3; 7 bases are shared with TRBD1. Germline CDR1 is SGHRS and CDR2 is YFSETQ. V shed 0 bases and J 3 bases; nucleotides not matched to a gene: 7. This CDR3 contains 16 residues. Complete variable domain (other parts from reference TRBV5-1 and TRBJ2-3): KAGVTQTPRYLIKTRGQQVTLSCSPISGHRSVSWYQQTPGQGLQFLFEYFSETQRNKGNFPGRFSGRQFSNSRSEMNVSTLELGDSALYLCASSLEGAGRTDTQYFGPGTRLTVL.

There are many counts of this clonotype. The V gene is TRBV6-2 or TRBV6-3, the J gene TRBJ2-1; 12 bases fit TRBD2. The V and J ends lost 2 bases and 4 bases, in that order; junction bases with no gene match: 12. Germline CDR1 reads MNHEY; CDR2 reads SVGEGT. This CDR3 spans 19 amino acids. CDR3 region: CASSYGSTLGTSGYNEQFF. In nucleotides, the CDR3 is TGTGCCAGCAGTTACGGGTCGACTCTGGGGACTAGCGGGTACAATGAGCAGTTCTTC.

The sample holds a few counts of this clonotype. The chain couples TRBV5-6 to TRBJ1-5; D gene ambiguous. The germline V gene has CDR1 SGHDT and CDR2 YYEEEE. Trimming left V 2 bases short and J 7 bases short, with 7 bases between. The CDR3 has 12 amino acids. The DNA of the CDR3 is TGTGCCAGCAGCTTACGGGAGCAGCCCCAGCATTTT. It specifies CASSLREQPQHF.

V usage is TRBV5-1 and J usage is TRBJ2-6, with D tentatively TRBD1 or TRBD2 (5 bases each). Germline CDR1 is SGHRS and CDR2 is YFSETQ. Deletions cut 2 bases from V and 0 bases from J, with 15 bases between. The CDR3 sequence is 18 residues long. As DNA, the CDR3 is TGCGCCAGCAGCTTTGACTCCGGGACGAGCTCTGGGGCCAACGTCCTGACTTTC. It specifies CASSFDSGTSSGANVLTF.

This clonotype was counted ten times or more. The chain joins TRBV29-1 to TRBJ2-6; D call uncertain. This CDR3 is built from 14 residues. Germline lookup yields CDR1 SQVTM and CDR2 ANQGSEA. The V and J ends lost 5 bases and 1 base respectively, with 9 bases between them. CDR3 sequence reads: CSVSKNSGANVLTF. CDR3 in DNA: TGCAGCGTTTCGAAGAATTCTGGGGCCAACGTCCTGACTTTC.

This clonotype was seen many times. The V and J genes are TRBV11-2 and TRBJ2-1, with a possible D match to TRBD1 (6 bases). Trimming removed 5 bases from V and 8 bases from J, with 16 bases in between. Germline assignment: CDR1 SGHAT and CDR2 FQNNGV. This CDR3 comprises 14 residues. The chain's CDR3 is CASSPSPRGDEQFF. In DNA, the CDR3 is TGTGCCAGCAGCCCAAGCCCCAGGGGCGATGAGCAGTTCTTC.

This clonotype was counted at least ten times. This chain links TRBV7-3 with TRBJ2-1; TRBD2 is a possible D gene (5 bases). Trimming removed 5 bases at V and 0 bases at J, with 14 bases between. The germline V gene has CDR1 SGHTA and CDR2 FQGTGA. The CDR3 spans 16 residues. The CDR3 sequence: CASSPGSSSSYNEQFF. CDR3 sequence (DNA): TGTGCCAGCAGCCCAGGATCTAGCAGCTCCTACAATGAGCAGTTCTTC.

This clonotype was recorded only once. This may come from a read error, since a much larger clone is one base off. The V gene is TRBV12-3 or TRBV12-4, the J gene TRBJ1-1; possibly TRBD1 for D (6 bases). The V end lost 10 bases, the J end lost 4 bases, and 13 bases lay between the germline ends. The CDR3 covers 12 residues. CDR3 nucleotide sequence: TGTGCCATCGAGGGGGATGTCACTGAAGCTTTCTTT. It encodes CAIEGDVTEAFF.

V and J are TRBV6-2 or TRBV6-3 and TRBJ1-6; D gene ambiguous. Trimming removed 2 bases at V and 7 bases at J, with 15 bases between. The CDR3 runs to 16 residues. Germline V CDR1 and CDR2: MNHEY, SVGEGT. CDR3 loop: CASSYPSGGSNSPLHF. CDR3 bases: TGTGCCAGCAGTTACCCATCGGGAGGTTCGAATTCACCCCTCCACTTT.

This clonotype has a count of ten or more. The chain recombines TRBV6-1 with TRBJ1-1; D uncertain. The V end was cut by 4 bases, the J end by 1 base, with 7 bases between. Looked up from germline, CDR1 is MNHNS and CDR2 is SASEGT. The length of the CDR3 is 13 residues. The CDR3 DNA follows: TGTGCCAGCAGTGTGGAGGAGAACACTGAAGCTTTCTTT. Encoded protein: CASSVEENTEAFF.

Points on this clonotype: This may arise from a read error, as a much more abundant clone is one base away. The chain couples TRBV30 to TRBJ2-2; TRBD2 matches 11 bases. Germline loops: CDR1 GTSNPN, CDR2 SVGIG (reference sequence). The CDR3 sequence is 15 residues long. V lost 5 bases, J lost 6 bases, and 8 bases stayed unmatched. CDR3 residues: CAWRKTLAGAGELFF. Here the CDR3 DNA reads TGTGCCTGGCGAAAAACACTAGCGGGAGCCGGGGAGCTGTTTTTT.

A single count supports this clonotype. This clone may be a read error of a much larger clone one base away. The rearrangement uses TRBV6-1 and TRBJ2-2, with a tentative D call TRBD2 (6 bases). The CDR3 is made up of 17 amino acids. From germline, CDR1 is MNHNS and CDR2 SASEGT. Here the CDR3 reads CASSDGSFHANTGGLFF. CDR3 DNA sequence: TGTGCCAGCAGTGACGGGAGCTTCCACGCGAACACCGGGGGGCTGTTTTTT.